The entry below describes one T cell receptor beta chain. Primers included in the PCR were 60 Vbeta and 13 Jbeta primers. Using immunoSEQ multiplex PCR, the repertoire was profiled, and TCRdb retains in-frame clones only, with some absent. The sample lists 85,000 to 120,000 clones, around 80% occurring once. The data were obtained in a study of cytomegalovirus exposure and HLA in healthy donors. CDR3 length: 16 amino acids. Per the germline V gene, CDR1 is MGHRA and CDR2 is YSYEKL. V shed 3 bases and J shed 5 bases, with 17 bases lying between them. This receptor was obtained from a woman between 50 and 59 years old in good health and CMV-seropositive. The chain couples TRBV4-1 to TRBJ1-5; weak D call: TRBD1 (5 bases). Sequenced: PBMCs. CDR3 in amino acids: CASSQGLRDSDQPQHF. CDR3 DNA: TGCGCCAGCAGCCAGGGTCTCCGGGACTCCGATCAGCCCCAGCATTTT.